This T cell receptor beta chain was retrieved from a study of shared clonotypes between healthy human individuals. Study context: The donor group consisted of a couple of women and three men, aged 18 to 49.

Germline V gene lookup returns CDR1 MNHNS and CDR2 SASEGT. V was clipped by 8 bases and J by 4 bases, with 16 bases between them. The length of the CDR3 is 14 residues. Positive CCR7 selection of CD45RO-negative cells yielded the naive CD8 cells, and terminally differentiated effector memory CD45RA+ cells were excluded. Findings and limits, study-wide: Larger estimated richness was generally seen in naive subsets than in memory subsets. Sampling covered blood only; tissue repertoires likely differ.

Generated by immunoSEQ multiplex PCR, the TCRdb table keeps only in-frame clones and is missing some. In the table there are about 820,000 clones, almost 95% of which are singletons. Remarks on this clone: Its antigen is undetermined.

The chain uses TRBV6-1 and TRBJ2-3; D is tentatively TRBD1 or TRBD2 (5 bases each). The sequence was obtained from a young man in good health. Sequenced sample: naive CD8+ T cells sorted from blood. The CDR3 DNA reads as TGTGCCAGCGGCTTCAGGTGGGGACCAGATACGCAGTATTTT. Protein sequence: CASGFRWGPDTQYF.